This TCR beta chain came from a study of Ad26.COV2.S vaccination and SARS-CoV-2 variants. The study's findings and limits: Recipients given vaccine exceeded placebo recipients in spike-specific TCR breadth. Responses of T cells in total may have been underestimated by the TCR breadth and depth analyses. Substantial response breadth was reportedly seen for spike-specific CD8+ and CD4+ T cells after vaccination.

Comment on this clone: Antigen: not known.

TCRdb's table, derived via immunoSEQ multiplex PCR, lists solely in-frame clones and lacks some. The data hold approximately 300,000 clones, with 70% to 90% observed a single time. Trimming removed 5 bases from V and 6 bases from J; junction bases left unmatched: 4. Germline-derived CDR1 and CDR2 are MGHDK and SYGVNS. The CDR3 has 14 residues. The treatment here: 15 to 20 received Ad26.COV2.S at low or high dose, single or two shots; roughly 5 received placebo; per-sample allocation not given. Specimens were obtained on day 63 following the first vaccine or placebo injection. Aged 18-55 years, donor was enrolled in Boston in about 2020.

The rearrangement links TRBV25-1 to TRBJ2-3; 11 bases align to TRBD2. The starting material was peripheral blood, obtained in a trial of Ad26.COV2.S vaccine versus placebo. This TCR derives from a person aged 18 to 59 who received the Ad26.COV2.S COVID-19 vaccine or a placebo. The CDR3 spells CASSSSGGLDTQYF. For the CDR3, the DNA is TGTGCCAGCAGTTCTAGCGGGGGGCTTGATACGCAGTATTTT. Full variable domain (missing parts from reference TRBV25-1 and TRBJ2-3): EADIYQTPRYLVIGTGKKITLECSQTMGHDKMYWYQQDPGMELHLIHYSYGVNSTEKGDLSSESTVSRIRTEHFPLTLESARPSHTSQYLCASSSSGGLDTQYFGPGTRLTVL.